Each of the 25 T cell receptor beta chains below was sequenced from the same sample in a study of shared clonotypes between healthy human individuals. Using immunoSEQ multiplex PCR, the repertoire was profiled, and TCRdb retains in-frame clones only, with some absent. There are approximately 2.3 million clones in the sample; more than 80% occur only once, and 0.39% lies in the top ten. What was sequenced was naive CD4+ T cells from PBMCs. Stated subset: CD45RA+ positively selected. All receptors come from a man younger than 35 in good health. Some clones in this sample may be carry-over from other donors' samples.

The chain is built from TRBV2 and TRBJ2-7; TRBD1 matches 9 bases. The CDR3 is made up of 14 amino acids. The germline gives CDR1 SNHLY, CDR2 FYNNEI. The trim removed 10 bases at V and 6 bases at J, leaving 13 bases unmatched. The DNA of the CDR3 is TGTGCCACCCAGACCGGACAGGGGAAGGGCGAGCAGTACTTC. It specifies CATQTGQGKGEQYF.

The V call is TRBV7-2, the J call TRBJ1-2; perhaps TRBD1 as D (5 bases). V was pared by 7 bases and J by 7 bases, with 16 bases between. CDR1 SGHTA and CDR2 FQGNSA come from the germline V gene. The CDR3 runs to 13 residues. The CDR3 loop reads CASTLGVRGGYTF. The DNA of the CDR3 is TGTGCCAGCACTCTAGGAGTGAGGGGTGGCTACACCTTC.

The gene calls are TRBV5-1 and TRBJ2-5; D is undetermined. The length of the CDR3 is 14 residues. The germline gives CDR1 SGHRS, CDR2 YFSETQ. Trimming stripped 0 bases from V and 2 bases from J, with 8 bases between. CDR3 loop: CASSLAKGQETQYF. Here the CDR3 DNA reads TGCGCCAGCAGCTTGGCCAAAGGGCAAGAGACCCAGTACTTC. The full variable domain, rest sourced from reference TRBV5-1 and TRBJ2-5, is KAGVTQTPRYLIKTRGQQVTLSCSPISGHRSVSWYQQTPGQGLQFLFEYFSETQRNKGNFPGRFSGRQFSNSRSEMNVSTLELGDSALYLCASSLAKGQETQYFGPGTRLLVL.

The rearrangement joins TRBV10-3 to TRBJ1-4, with a possible D match to TRBD1 (5 bases). The CDR3 sequence is 16 residues long. Germline V gene data show CDR1 as ENHRY and CDR2 as SYGVKD. Between the trimmed V and J ends, which lost 6 bases and 6 bases, there was a span of 20 bases. The CDR3 DNA is TGTGCCATCAGAAGTGGGGAGGGGATTCGAGATGAAAAACTGTTTTTT. This gives the protein CAIRSGEGIRDEKLFF.

The chain links TRBV28 to TRBJ1-4; D unclear. Between the trimmed V and J ends, which lost 1 base and 3 bases, there was a span of 9 bases. CDR3 length equals 15 residues. Per germline, CDR1 MDHEN and CDR2 SYDVKM. The CDR3 coding sequence is TGTGCCAGCAGTTTATTGGGGAGTTCTAATGAAAAACTGTTTTTT. It codes for CASSLLGSSNEKLFF. The full variable domain, rest sourced from reference TRBV28 and TRBJ1-4, is DVKVTQSSRYLVKRTGEKVFLECVQDMDHENMFWYRQDPGLGLRLIYFSYDVKMKEKGDIPEGYSVSREKKERFSLILESASTNQTSMYLCASSLLGSSNEKLFFGSGTQLSVL.

This chain uses TRBV20-1 with TRBJ2-5; D gene uncertain. The CDR3 consists of 10 residues. Germline loops: CDR1 DFQATT, CDR2 SNEGSKA (reference sequence). V lost 8 bases, J lost 5 bases, and 9 bases lay in between. The CDR3 coding sequence is TGCAGTCCCATAAAGGAGACCCAGTACTTC. Amino acid sequence: CSPIKETQYF.

The CDR3 sequence: CASSIAGLPGYTF. CDR3 DNA sequence: TGTGCCAGTAGTATAGCGGGTCTTCCTGGCTACACCTTC. The genes are TRBV19 and TRBJ1-2; D ambiguous. Germline assignment: CDR1 LNHDA and CDR2 SQIVND (reference sequence). V gave up 1 base and J gave up 7 bases, with 10 bases separating them. The length of the CDR3 is 13 residues.

CDR3 residues: CASRMGQGGYTF. CDR3 nucleotides: TGTGCCAGCAGGATGGGACAGGGGGGCTACACCTTC. The J gene is TRBJ1-2, the V gene TRBV28; 10 bases are shared with TRBD1. V shed 6 bases and J 8 bases; nucleotides not matched to a gene: 3. The CDR3 loop spans 12 amino acids. Germline V CDR1 and CDR2: MDHEN, SYDVKM.

The chain combines TRBV9 with TRBJ2-1; 7 bases agree with TRBD2. CDR3 length equals 16 residues. In germline, CDR1 is SGDLS, CDR2 YYNGEE. V shed 0 bases and J 3 bases; nucleotides not matched to a gene: 6. The CDR3 bases are TGTGCCAGCAGCGTAGGGGGAGCGGGGAACTACAATGAGCAGTTCTTC. This codes for CASSVGGAGNYNEQFF.

The CDR3 region is CASSEGLAGALDTQYF. CDR3 nucleotides: TGTGCCAGCAGTGAAGGACTAGCGGGAGCGTTGGATACGCAGTATTTT. The chain employs TRBV25-1 and TRBJ2-3, with 13 bases lining up with TRBD2. This CDR3 is 16 amino acids long. Germline V gene data show CDR1 as MGHDK and CDR2 as SYGVNS. V lost 2 bases, J lost 6 bases, and 5 bases stayed unmatched.

In regard to this clone: Within the sample, other DNA sequences also encode this same CDR3. The J gene is TRBJ1-4, the V gene TRBV7-9; 10 positions agree with TRBD1. CDR1 is SEHNR, CDR2 FQNEAQ, per germline (reference sequence). J gave up 6 bases and V 4 bases, and 2 bases lay outside the gene matches. The CDR3 length is 14 residues. The CDR3 loop is CASSSGTGDEKLFF. The CDR3 nucleotides are TGTGCCAGCAGCTCCGGGACAGGGGATGAAAAACTGTTTTTT.

The chain is built from TRBV11-2 and TRBJ2-3; 11 nucleotides agree with TRBD2. The V and J ends lost 5 bases and 6 bases, in that order; junction bases with no gene match: 7. The CDR3 loop spans 15 amino acids. Germline V lookup: CDR1 SGHAT, CDR2 FQNNGV. The CDR3 sequence: CASSPYSGRGDTQYF. CDR3 coding DNA: TGTGCCAGCAGCCCCTATAGCGGGAGGGGGGATACGCAGTATTTT.

The chain joins TRBV2 to TRBJ2-2; tentatively, D is TRBD1 or TRBD2 (5 bases each). The ends were cut back, 6 bases at V and 2 bases at J, with 13 bases in the middle. The CDR3 extends over 15 amino acids. Germline CDR1 reads SNHLY; CDR2 reads FYNNEI. CDR3 in amino acids: CASRPRDGNTGELFF. The CDR3 DNA reads TGTGCCAGCAGGCCACGGGACGGAAACACCGGGGAGCTGTTTTTT.

The rearrangement joins TRBV2 to TRBJ2-3, with TRBD2 matching 7 bases. With V trimmed by 9 bases and J by 2 bases, 11 bases remained unmatched. Germline V CDR1 and CDR2: SNHLY, FYNNEI. The CDR3 is 15 amino acids. The CDR3 DNA follows: TGTGCCAGTAGCCCGGGAGGACGGTACACAGATACGCAGTATTTT. Its protein product is CASSPGGRYTDTQYF.

This chain joins TRBV5-1 and TRBJ2-2; the D gene is possibly TRBD2 (6 bases). This CDR3 region has 17 residues. V lost 1 base and J lost 0, with 13 bases in between. Germline loops: CDR1 SGHRS, CDR2 YFSETQ. This CDR3 is CASSLLWPGANTGELFF. The DNA for the CDR3 is TGCGCCAGCAGCTTGTTATGGCCGGGGGCGAACACCGGGGAGCTGTTTTTT.

The V gene is TRBV18, the J gene TRBJ2-3; D is undetermined. Per germline, CDR1 KGHSH and CDR2 LQKENI. V dropped 3 bases and J dropped 9 bases, with 19 bases sitting between them. This CDR3 is 15 amino acids long. The CDR3 nucleotides read TGTGCCAGCTCACCGAGTACATCACACAGATACACGCAGTATTTT. Translation gives CASSPSTSHRYTQYF. The whole variable domain, filled in from reference TRBV18 and TRBJ2-3, reads NAGVMQNPRHLVRRRGQEARLRCSPMKGHSHVYWYRQLPEEGLKFMVYLQKENIIDESGMPKERFSAEFPKEGPSILRIQQVVRGDSAAYFCASSPSTSHRYTQYFGPGTRLTVL.

This rearrangement joins TRBV28 to TRBJ2-7, with D perhaps matching TRBD1 (5 bases). Looked up from germline, CDR1 is MDHEN and CDR2 is SYDVKM. The CDR3 has 12 residues. Trimming left V 4 bases short and J 6 bases short, with 10 bases between. The CDR3 spells CASSSQGTEQYF. The DNA for the CDR3 is TGTGCCAGCAGTTCCCAGGGTACCGAGCAGTACTTC.

The chain uses TRBV5-1 and TRBJ2-1; D is unclear. V lost 0 bases, J lost 6 bases, and 13 bases lay in between. The CDR3 length is 15 residues. Germline V gene data show CDR1 as SGHRS and CDR2 as YFSETQ. CDR3: CASSLAVGNLNEQFF. The CDR3 DNA reads TGCGCCAGCAGCTTGGCCGTGGGTAATCTCAATGAGCAGTTCTTC.

V usage is TRBV9 and J usage is TRBJ2-7; a weak D match, TRBD2 (6 bases). V lost 3 bases and J 2 bases, leaving 15 bases between the germline ends. Germline V gene sequence: CDR1 SGDLS, CDR2 YYNGEE. The CDR3 spans 15 residues. The CDR3 DNA is TGTGCCAGCAGCGAAAGCGAGGGACTCACCTACGAGCAGTACTTC. This sequence encodes CASSESEGLTYEQYF.

The chain is built from TRBV4-1 and TRBJ2-1, with TRBD2 matching 13 bases. CDR1 MGHRA and CDR2 YSYEKL come from the germline V gene. J was trimmed by 10 bases and V by 2 bases; bases with no gene match: 8. The CDR3 covers 16 residues. In nucleotides, the CDR3 is TGCGCCAGCAGCCAACCGACTAGCGGGAGGTATCAGGAGCAGTTCTTC. Translation: CASSQPTSGRYQEQFF.

J is TRBJ1-2 and V is TRBV7-9; maybe TRBD1 (5 bases). Germline CDR1 reads SEHNR; CDR2 reads FQNEAQ (reference sequence). The germline V and J ends were trimmed by 5 bases and 6 bases, with 22 bases remaining between them. The CDR3 is 16 residues long. The CDR3 region has the DNA TGTGCCAGCAGCCACGGGACGGACCGTTCGGGGGATGGCTACACCTTC. Protein product: CASSHGTDRSGDGYTF.

V is TRBV28 and J is TRBJ2-1; TRBD2 agrees at 8 bases. This CDR3 spans 14 amino acids. V lost 6 bases to trimming and J lost 8 bases; unmatched junction nucleotides: 9. Germline V gene lookup returns CDR1 MDHEN and CDR2 SYDVKM. CDR3 amino acids: CASRREVFTDEQFF. The CDR3 nucleotides read TGTGCCAGCAGGCGGGAGGTCTTTACCGATGAGCAGTTCTTC. Together with reference TRBV28 and TRBJ2-1, the CDR3 gives the full variable domain: DVKVTQSSRYLVKRTGEKVFLECVQDMDHENMFWYRQDPGLGLRLIYFSYDVKMKEKGDIPEGYSVSREKKERFSLILESASTNQTSMYLCASRREVFTDEQFFGPGTRLTVL.

The chain carries TRBV5-1 and TRBJ2-4; TRBD1 matches 7 bases. This CDR3 has 13 amino acids. Unmatched junction bases numbered 8, after V lost 8 bases and J lost 6 bases. CDR1 and CDR2 (germline): SGHRS, YFSETQ. The CDR3 DNA sequence: TGCGCCAGTTCACGACAGGGCGGAAACATTCAGTACTTC. Its protein product is CASSRQGGNIQYF.

This chain joins TRBV7-2 and TRBJ1-4; the D is unclear. CDR1 is SGHTA and CDR2 is FQGNSA in the germline V gene. The CDR3 is made up of 14 amino acids. Between the trimmed V and J ends, which lost 3 bases and 5 bases, there was a span of 10 bases. The CDR3 here is CASSFNLPNEKLFF. DNA of the CDR3: TGTGCCAGCAGCTTTAATTTACCAAATGAAAAACTGTTTTTT.

The chain combines TRBV19 with TRBJ1-2, with a tentative D call TRBD1 (5 bases). The ends were cut back, 2 bases at V and 4 bases at J, with 17 bases in the middle. The CDR3 runs to 16 residues. Germline CDR1 LNHDA, CDR2 SQIVND (reference sequence). The CDR3 DNA is TGTGCCAGTAGTATATCATCCTTGCGGGGGACCTATGGCTACACCTTC. It specifies CASSISSLRGTYGYTF.